The 32 T cell receptor beta chains below come from one sample, sequenced in a study of shared clonotypes between healthy human individuals. Libraries were prepared by immunoSEQ multiplex PCR; TCRdb keeps only in-frame clonotypes and omits some of them. The data show over 850,000 clones, with 75% to 80% seen just once and 0.5% to 0.65% held by the top ten. Input material: memory CD4+ T cells from PBMCs. The subset: CD45RA-negative fraction. Receptors originate from a man younger than 35 in good health. Some clones in this sample may be carry-over from other donors' samples.

There are many counts of this clone. DNA of the CDR3: TGTGCCAGCAGCGATATAGCGAATCAGCCCCAGCATTTT. This sequence encodes CASSDIANQPQHF. The J gene is TRBJ1-5, the V gene TRBV6-1; D remains ambiguous. Trimming removed 6 bases at V and 4 bases at J, with 10 bases between. Germline V gene sequence: CDR1 MNHNS, CDR2 SASEGT. The CDR3 spans 13 residues.

J is TRBJ2-7 and V is TRBV4-1; the match to TRBD2 covers 9 bases. The J segment lost 3 bases and the V segment lost 1 base, leaving 19 bases of the junction unmatched. From germline, CDR1 is MGHRA and CDR2 YSYEKL. The CDR3 totals 20 residues. CDR3 DNA: TGCGCCAGCAGCCAAGGTTCCGCAGGGGGGGTTCTAGCGGGGAGCTACGAGCAGTACTTC. It translates to CASSQGSAGGVLAGSYEQYF.

This clone was detected once. V is TRBV15 and J is TRBJ2-5; D is unresolved. The germline V and J ends were trimmed by 1 base and 2 bases, with 5 bases remaining between them. Germline lookup yields CDR1 LNHNV and CDR2 YYDKDF (reference sequence). This CDR3 is built from 13 residues. CDR3 protein: CATSRGIQETQYF. CDR3 coding DNA: TGTGCCACCAGCAGAGGGATTCAAGAGACCCAGTACTTC.

The chain uses TRBV5-5 and TRBJ2-7, with 7 bases aligning to TRBD2. Germline trimming cut 4 bases from V and 2 bases from J; bases unmatched to any gene: 9. The length of the CDR3 is 15 residues. The germline V gene has CDR1 SGHKS and CDR2 YYEKEE (reference sequence). The chain's CDR3 is CASSPRGRMAYEQYF. As DNA, the CDR3 is TGTGCCAGCAGCCCCCGCGGGAGAATGGCCTACGAGCAGTACTTC.

This clone occurred a few times. Other DNA variants within this sample encode the same CDR3. This chain links TRBV5-1 with TRBJ2-2; the D call may be TRBD1 or TRBD2 (5 bases each). The CDR3 has 14 residues. The germline V gene encodes CDR1 SGHRS and CDR2 YFSETQ. V shed 2 bases and J shed 1 base, with 6 bases lying between them. The CDR3 DNA reads as TGCGCCAGCAGCTTTGGGGGGAACACCGGGGAGCTGTTTTTT. Protein product: CASSFGGNTGELFF.

A note on this clone: Other DNA sequences from this sample encode an identical CDR3 as well. CDR3 amino acids: CASSPPSTGQETQYF. CDR3 sequence (DNA): TGTGCCAGCTCACCTCCCTCCACAGGGCAGGAGACCCAGTACTTC. This chain connects TRBV18 to TRBJ2-5, with D maybe TRBD1 (6 bases). The CDR3 is made up of 15 amino acids. CDR1 and CDR2 (germline): KGHSH, LQKENI. Trimming cost V 3 bases and J 5 bases, with 16 bases left between them.

The J gene is TRBJ2-3, the V gene TRBV4-3; D is tentatively TRBD1 or TRBD2 (5 bases each). V lost 2 bases and J 6 bases, leaving 15 bases between the germline ends. CDR1 and CDR2 (germline): LGHNA, YSLEER. The CDR3 spans 15 residues. The CDR3 DNA sequence: TGCGCCAGCAGCCAATTGATCGGTGAGGGGGATACGCAGTATTTT. Protein product: CASSQLIGEGDTQYF.

The chain joins TRBV7-2 to TRBJ2-7; D remains ambiguous. The CDR3 sequence is 14 residues long. The germline V and J ends were trimmed by 2 bases and 0 bases, with 8 bases remaining between them. Germline CDR1 is SGHTA and CDR2 is FQGNSA. CDR3 loop: CASSLRADSYEQYF. In nucleotides, the CDR3 is TGTGCCAGCAGCTTAAGGGCGGACTCCTACGAGCAGTACTTC.

The sample holds a few counts of this clone. The chain uses TRBV30 and TRBJ1-5; D gene uncertain. The CDR3 contains 13 residues. V lost 1 base and J lost 4, with 8 bases in between. The germline V gene encodes CDR1 GTSNPN and CDR2 SVGIG (reference sequence). The CDR3, as DNA: TGTGCCTGGAGTGGAGAGAGGAATCAGCCCCAGCATTTT. Its protein product is CAWSGERNQPQHF.

This rearrangement joins TRBV30 to TRBJ1-1; D is uncertain. Per the germline V gene, CDR1 is GTSNPN and CDR2 is SVGIG (reference sequence). The CDR3 is 16 residues long. Trimming shortened V by 2 bases and J by 1 base, and 17 bases separated the two germline ends. This CDR3 reads CAWSKFRAGGNTEAFF. The DNA for the CDR3 is TGTGCCTGGAGTAAGTTTCGGGCGGGAGGGAACACTGAAGCTTTCTTT.

As concerns this clone: Other DNA sequences in this specimen translate into the identical CDR3. This chain joins TRBV7-3 and TRBJ1-2; 9 positions agree with TRBD1. Germline CDR1 reads SGHTA; CDR2 reads FQGTGA. J lost 7 bases, V lost 3 bases, and 3 bases had no gene match. The CDR3 length is 13 residues. CDR3 DNA: TGTGCCAGCAGCTTGGGACAGGGTCGTGGCTACACCTTC. It yields the protein CASSLGQGRGYTF.

As concerns this clone: A much more abundant neighbour one base away suggests this may be a read error. Different DNA sequences within this sample yield the same CDR3. The J gene is TRBJ1-4, the V gene TRBV11-2; D perhaps matches TRBD1 (6 bases). The CDR3 is 14 amino acids. From germline, CDR1 is SGHAT and CDR2 FQNNGV. CDR3 in amino acids: CASSLLQGDEKLFF. The CDR3 coding sequence is TGTGCCAGCAGCTTACTACAGGGCGACGAAAAACTGTTTTTC.

The gene calls are TRBV20-1 and TRBJ2-5; D is possibly TRBD2 (6 bases). The ends were cut back, 6 bases at V and 5 bases at J, with 10 bases in the middle. Germline lookup yields CDR1 DFQATT and CDR2 SNEGSKA (reference sequence). CDR3 size: 11 residues. For the CDR3, the DNA is TGCAGTGCGCTGCTAGCGGAGACCCAGTACTTC. This codes for CSALLAETQYF.

This clone was seen a single time. Different DNA sequences within this sample yield the same CDR3. This sequence joins TRBV7-9 and TRBJ1-3; possible D gene TRBD1, 6 bases. V dropped 3 bases and J dropped 0 bases, with 15 bases sitting between them. Germline loops: CDR1 SEHNR, CDR2 FQNEAQ (reference sequence). This CDR3 is 17 amino acids long. Here the CDR3 reads CASSLSRNRVSGNTIYF. The CDR3 region has the DNA TGTGCCAGCAGCTTGTCGAGAAACAGGGTCTCTGGAAACACCATATATTTT.

The genes are TRBV25-1 and TRBJ2-3; D ambiguous. The V end was cut by 2 bases, the J end by 2 bases, with 5 bases between. The length of the CDR3 is 13 residues. Germline CDR1 reads MGHDK; CDR2 reads SYGVNS. In DNA form, the CDR3 reads TGTGCCAGCAGTGAAGGATTCACAGATACGCAGTATTTT. It is translated as CASSEGFTDTQYF. Drawing the rest from reference TRBV25-1 and TRBJ2-3, the complete variable domain is EADIYQTPRYLVIGTGKKITLECSQTMGHDKMYWYQQDPGMELHLIHYSYGVNSTEKGDLSSESTVSRIRTEHFPLTLESARPSHTSQYLCASSEGFTDTQYFGPGTRLTVL.

On this clone: The same CDR3 arises from other DNA sequences in this sample as well. The chain joins TRBV28 to TRBJ2-7, with D uncertain. The CDR3 contains 12 residues. Germline V CDR1 and CDR2: MDHEN, SYDVKM. V was trimmed by 6 bases and J by 4 bases, leaving 10 bases between them. The CDR3 reads CASSPRLYEQYF. The CDR3 region has the DNA TGTGCCAGCAGCCCGAGATTATACGAGCAGTACTTC.

The V call is TRBV11-2, the J call TRBJ2-1; the D is unclear. The CDR3 covers 13 residues. The V end was cut by 2 bases, the J end by 6 bases, with 8 bases between. Germline lookup yields CDR1 SGHAT and CDR2 FQNNGV. The CDR3 is CASSLLSTNEQFF. As DNA, the CDR3 is TGTGCCAGCAGCTTACTGTCCACCAATGAGCAGTTCTTC. Together with reference TRBV11-2 and TRBJ2-1, the CDR3 gives the full variable domain: EAGVAQSPRYKIIEKRQSVAFWCNPISGHATLYWYQQILGQGPKLLIQFQNNGVVDDSQLPKDRFSAERLKGVDSTLKIQPAKLEDSAVYLCASSLLSTNEQFFGPGTRLTVL.

A word on this clone: The same CDR3 is also encoded by other DNA sequences in this sample. The gene calls are TRBV4-2 and TRBJ2-2, with TRBD2 identical over 11 bases. Per germline, CDR1 LGHNA and CDR2 YNFKEQ. The ends lost 1 base at V and 2 bases at J; junction bases unmatched: 0. This CDR3 has 16 residues. The CDR3 DNA reads as TGTGCCAGCAGCCAAGGACTAGCGGGAAACACCGGGGAGCTGTTTTTT. Its translation: CASSQGLAGNTGELFF.

The gene calls are TRBV6-1 and TRBJ2-1; 7 bases are a match to TRBD2. After removal of 5 bases from V and 10 bases from J, the junction contained 14 bases not matched to a gene. From germline, CDR1 is MNHNS and CDR2 SASEGT. CDR3 size: 15 residues. CDR3 nucleotide sequence: TGTGCCAGCAGTCCCCTAGCGGCCACAGGAGGGGAGCAGTTCTTC. This encodes CASSPLAATGGEQFF.

This chain connects TRBV11-2 to TRBJ1-1, with D tentatively TRBD1 (5 bases). CDR3 length: 13 amino acids. CDR1 and CDR2 (germline): SGHAT, FQNNGV. Trimming pared 2 bases from V and 7 bases from J, leaving 11 bases between. The DNA for the CDR3 is TGTGCCAGCAGCTTAAGAGCAGGGCTTGAAGCTTTCTTT. This encodes CASSLRAGLEAFF.

The chain combines TRBV7-6 with TRBJ1-1; unclear D gene. Trimming stripped 9 bases from V and 2 bases from J, with 13 bases between. Germline-derived CDR1 and CDR2 are SGHVS and FNYEAQ. CDR3 length equals 13 residues. DNA for the CDR3: TGTGCCAGTTCCCGGGAGGAAAACACTGAAGCTTTCTTT. Its translation: CASSREENTEAFF. Together with reference TRBV7-6 and TRBJ1-1, the CDR3 gives the full variable domain: GAGVSQSPRYKVTKRGQDVALRCDPISGHVSLYWYRQALGQGPEFLTYFNYEAQQDKSGLPNDRFSAERPEGSISTLTIQRTEQRDSAMYRCASSREENTEAFFGQGTRLTVV.

The chain recombines TRBV27 with TRBJ1-1; D is possibly TRBD1 (6 bases). The germline V gene encodes CDR1 MNHEY and CDR2 SMNVEV (reference sequence). Trimming shortened V by 8 bases and J by 1 base, and 11 bases separated the two germline ends. The CDR3 is made up of 13 amino acids. The CDR3 DNA sequence: TGTGCCAGCGCTACAGGGAGGAACACTGAAGCTTTCTTT. Its protein product is CASATGRNTEAFF.

The V and J genes are TRBV28 and TRBJ1-1, with 7 positions matching TRBD1. Germline lookup yields CDR1 MDHEN and CDR2 SYDVKM. V was clipped by 5 bases and J by 4 bases; unmatched bases: 7. CDR3 length: 14 amino acids. Here the CDR3 DNA reads TGTGCCAGCAGTCCGGGACAGAAAGTCACTGAAGCTTTCTTT. Amino acid sequence: CASSPGQKVTEAFF.

V and J are TRBV6-1 and TRBJ1-1; D ambiguous. Trimming removed 7 bases from V and 1 base from J, with 4 bases in between. Germline loops: CDR1 MNHNS, CDR2 SASEGT. The CDR3 runs to 11 residues. The CDR3 is CASKRNTEAFF. DNA of the CDR3: TGTGCCAGCAAGCGGAACACTGAAGCTTTCTTT.

V gene TRBV6-4 combines with J gene TRBJ2-7, with 8 positions matching TRBD1. Per the germline V gene, CDR1 is MRHNA and CDR2 is SNTAGT. V lost 6 bases, J lost 0 bases, and 7 bases stayed unmatched. This CDR3 region has 15 residues. CDR3 residues: CASSLRQGSSYEQYF. The CDR3, as DNA: TGTGCCAGCAGCCTCAGACAGGGGAGCTCCTACGAGCAGTACTTC.

The chain recombines TRBV7-8 with TRBJ2-5, with no clear D. The CDR3 contains 14 residues. Trimming stripped 1 base from V and 2 bases from J, with 8 bases between. Germline loops: CDR1 SGHVS, CDR2 FQNEAQ. The CDR3 sequence is CASSLEYRQETQYF. CDR3 DNA: TGTGCCAGCAGCTTAGAATACAGACAAGAGACCCAGTACTTC.

The chain couples TRBV10-3 to TRBJ1-4, with D tentatively TRBD1 (5 bases). Looked up from germline, CDR1 is ENHRY and CDR2 is SYGVKD. The CDR3 covers 15 residues. V lost 0 bases, J lost 0 bases, and 5 bases lay in between. The chain's CDR3 is CAISESGPTNEKLFF. The CDR3 coding sequence is TGTGCCATCAGTGAGTCGGGACCAACTAATGAAAAACTGTTTTTT.

The chain links TRBV14 to TRBJ2-2; tentatively, D is TRBD2 (6 bases). Germline-derived CDR1 and CDR2 are SGHDN and FVKESK. V lost 4 bases to trimming and J lost 4 bases, with 13 bases between them. CDR3 length equals 15 residues. The CDR3 here is CASSPQLAPTGELFF. CDR3 DNA: TGTGCCAGCAGCCCTCAACTAGCTCCCACCGGGGAGCTGTTTTTT.

This clone was seen a few times. The rearrangement links TRBV7-3 to TRBJ2-1; D is ambiguous. Germline lookup yields CDR1 SGHTA and CDR2 FQGTGA. Trimming cost V 5 bases and J 4 bases, with 9 bases left between them. CDR3 length: 13 residues. In DNA form, the CDR3 reads TGTGCCAGCAGCGCCCGAGAGTACAATGAGCAGTTCTTC. Amino acids: CASSAREYNEQFF.

The CDR3 reads CASSPGQGALVYTEAFF. In nucleotides, the CDR3 is TGCGCCAGCAGCCCGGGACAGGGGGCGCTTGTATACACTGAAGCTTTCTTT. The chain combines TRBV5-1 with TRBJ1-1; 12 nucleotides match TRBD1. The germline gives CDR1 SGHRS, CDR2 YFSETQ. V was clipped by 4 bases and J by 3 bases; unmatched bases: 10. The CDR3 covers 17 residues.

This chain links TRBV10-3 with TRBJ1-5; TRBD1 aligns across 9 bases. This CDR3 is 16 amino acids long. Germline CDR1 is ENHRY and CDR2 is SYGVKD. The ends lost 3 bases at V and 7 bases at J; junction bases unmatched: 10. CDR3 coding DNA: TGTGCCATCAGTGAAGGGATGACAGGGGGGGGACAGCCCCAGCATTTT. It yields the protein CAISEGMTGGGQPQHF.

As concerns this clone: This CDR3 is also generated by other DNA sequences in the sample. V usage is TRBV7-9 and J usage is TRBJ2-5, with D hard to call. The CDR3 is 12 residues long. V lost 2 bases to trimming and J lost 5 bases, with 6 bases between them. Germline CDR1 reads SEHNR; CDR2 reads FQNEAQ (reference sequence). The CDR3 protein is CASSLLGETQYF. CDR3 nucleotides: TGTGCCAGCAGCTTACTAGGGGAGACCCAGTACTTC.